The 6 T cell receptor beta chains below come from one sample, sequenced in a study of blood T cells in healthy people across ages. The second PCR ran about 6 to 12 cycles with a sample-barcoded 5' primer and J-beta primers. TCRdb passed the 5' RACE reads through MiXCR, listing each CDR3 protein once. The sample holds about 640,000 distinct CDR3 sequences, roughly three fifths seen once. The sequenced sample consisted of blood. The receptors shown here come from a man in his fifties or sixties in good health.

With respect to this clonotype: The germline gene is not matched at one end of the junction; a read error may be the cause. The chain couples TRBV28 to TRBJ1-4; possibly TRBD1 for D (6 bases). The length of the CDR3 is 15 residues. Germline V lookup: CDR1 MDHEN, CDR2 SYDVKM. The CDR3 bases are TGTGCAAGCAGACAAGGCGGGGGCGATAGTGAAAAACTGTTTTTT. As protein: CASRQGGGDSEKLFF.

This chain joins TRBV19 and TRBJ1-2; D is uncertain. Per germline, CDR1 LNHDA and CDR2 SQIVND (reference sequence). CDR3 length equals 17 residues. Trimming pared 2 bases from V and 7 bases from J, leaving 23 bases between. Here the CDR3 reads CASSITGSWADLSGYTF. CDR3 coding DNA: TGTGCCAGTAGTATAACCGGCTCCTGGGCCGACCTATCTGGCTACACCTTC. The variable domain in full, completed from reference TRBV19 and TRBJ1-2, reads DGGITQSPKYLFRKEGQNVTLSCEQNLNHDAMYWYRQDPGQGLRLIYYSQIVNDFQKGDIAEGYSVSREKKESFPLTVTSAQKNPTAFYLCASSITGSWADLSGYTFGSGTRLTVV.

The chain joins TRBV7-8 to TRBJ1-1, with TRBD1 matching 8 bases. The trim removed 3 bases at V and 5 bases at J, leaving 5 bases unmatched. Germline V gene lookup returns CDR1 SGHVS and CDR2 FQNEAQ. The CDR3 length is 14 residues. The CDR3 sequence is CASSFGTGGTEAFF. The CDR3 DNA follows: TGTGCCAGCAGCTTTGGGACAGGAGGGACTGAAGCTTTCTTT.

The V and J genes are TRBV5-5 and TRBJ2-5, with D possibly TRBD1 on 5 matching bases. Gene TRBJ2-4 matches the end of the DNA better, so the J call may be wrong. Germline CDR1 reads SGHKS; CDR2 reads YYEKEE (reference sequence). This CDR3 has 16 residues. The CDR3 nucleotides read TGTGCCAGCAGCTCTCCTACCCAGGGAAGCAAAAACATTCAGTACTTC. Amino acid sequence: CASSSPTQGSKNIQYF.

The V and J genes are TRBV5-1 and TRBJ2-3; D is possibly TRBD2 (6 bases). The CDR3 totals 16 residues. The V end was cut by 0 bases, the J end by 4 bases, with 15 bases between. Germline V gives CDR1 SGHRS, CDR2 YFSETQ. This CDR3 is CASSLAGPGGSDTQYF. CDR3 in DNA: TGCGCCAGCAGCTTGGCTGGACCCGGGGGATCAGATACGCAGTATTTT.

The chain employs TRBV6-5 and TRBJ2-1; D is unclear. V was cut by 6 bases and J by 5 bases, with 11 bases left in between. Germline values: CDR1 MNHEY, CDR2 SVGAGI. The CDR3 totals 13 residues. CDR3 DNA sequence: TGTGCCAGCAGGGACGGAAGGAACAATGAGCAGTTCTTC. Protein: CASRDGRNNEQFF.